This T cell receptor (beta chain) was captured by sequencing in a study of beta chain features in type 1 diabetes (dated 2018 in TCRdb). Background on the whole study: No differences in mean age, gender distribution, total cell number or subset yield were found between patients and healthy donors. A total of roughly 100,000,000 sorted cells were examined across all samples, and the number of cells per subset was strongly correlated with RNA yield. The study compared the TCRB repertoires of sorted circulating CD4+ T cell subsets in recently diagnosed type 1 diabetes patients with those in matched healthy donors. Regulatory and stem cell-like memory subsets were isolated from only 8 patients and roughly 8 healthy donors, whereas naive and central memory subsets came from all 30 or so donors.

Each donor gave one peripheral blood draw, roughly 110 mL on average, collected into heparinised tubes. A BD FACSAria II was used to sort naive, central memory, regulatory and stem cell-like memory CD4+ T cells with a panel that included CD45RO, CCR7, CD25, CD127, CD95 and CD27. A purity above 95% was achieved for all sorted populations. PBMCs were isolated immediately by Lymphoprep density gradient centrifugation and stained directly without culture. To minimize batch effects, samples were stained and sorted in pairs, one healthy donor with one patient per experiment. The paper's findings and limits, for the study overall: Because cDNA rather than genomic DNA was sequenced, highly expressing activated cells could have been over-represented, although no difference in activation and CD3 levels was found between groups. Naive, central memory and regulatory TCRB repertoires appeared to be more alike among patients than among healthy donors. Shorter templates might be favored by PCR, yet because patient and control samples were amplified and corrected together, any such skew would affect both groups equally. In all four CD4+ subsets, TCRB CDR3 length was moderately but significantly shorter in type 1 diabetes patients. Because the HLA sub-analyses included only small numbers of individuals, any influence of HLA type on TCRB rearrangement was left unresolved. Patients with type 1 diabetes made fewer insertions and deleted more nucleotides at VDJ recombination sites, implying thymic rearrangement abnormalities.

Worth noting for this clone: Its binding antigen is unknown. The input lacks base qualities; no much larger clone sits a single base away.

The germline V gene (reference sequence) specifies GTSNPN as CDR1 and SVGIG as CDR2. CDR3 length: 14 amino acids, cysteine to phenylalanine. Solely the CDR3 DNA is kept, with 42 bases framed from the first base. V is shortened by 0 bases, J by 3 bases, and the region joining them spans 12 bases. The entire isolated RNA was reverse transcribed using the High Capacity cDNA Reverse Transcription Kit, and thus expressed TCRB transcripts were sequenced. Deep immunoSEQ sequencing was performed on naive, central memory and regulatory T cell samples, with an average of about 3.6 million total reads per sample. Sorted cells were lysed in RLT buffer and RNA was extracted with DNase-treated RNeasy Micro or Mini kits, depending on cell number. Each cell subset was processed on its own to prevent cross-contamination, while patient and healthy donor samples were processed together. Using the immunoSEQ multiplex PCR, TCRB sequences were amplified from cDNA into 87-bp fragments spanning the CDR3 region. The amplicons were sequenced using the Illumina HiSeq platform. In the authors' own workflow: PCR bias was computationally corrected using synthetic template baselines, reads within Hamming distance 2 were collapsed, and singletons that could not be merged were discarded. By aligning reads against IMGT, V, D and J genes, CDR3 length, and insertions or deletions at six rearrangement sites were assigned. Clonotype counts were normalized to sorted cell number within each subset before computing true diversity and Gini coefficients with the tcR R package. The overlap coefficient, calculated on TCRB nucleotide sequences, was used to measure repertoire sharing. TCRdb retrieved this table from immuneACCESS and kept in-frame rearrangements only. Not all clones are present; in checked studies, unresolved V genes account for under half, and no reason is known for the remainder. Clone size and the V and J calls come from that table; the DNA yielded D and trimming. The sample table contains about 240,000 clones; only one count was recorded for 25% to 30% of them. Under 4.5% of the sample is held by the ten biggest clonotypes.

The sample consisted of central memory CD4+ T cells from blood. The chain links TRBV30 with TRBJ2-7; the D gene remains uncertain. This clonotype was sampled from a man in his thirties or forties in good health. The nucleotide sequence reads as follows: TGTGCCTGGAGTGTAGCTTCGACCAGCTACGAGCAGTACTTC. This encodes CAWSVASTSYEQYF.